The 12 T cell receptor beta chains listed next were all sequenced from one sample in a study of T cell changes during pregnancy in multiple sclerosis. Using immunoSEQ multiplex PCR, the repertoire was profiled, and TCRdb retains in-frame clones only, with some absent. The sample shows over 65,000 clones, more than 80% of them seen only once. The sample here was peripheral blood, taken in the second trimester of pregnancy. These receptors were collected from a female donor with multiple sclerosis, enrolled in a pregnancy study.

The rearrangement uses TRBV9 and TRBJ2-7; 9 nucleotides align to TRBD1. CDR1 is SGDLS, CDR2 YYNGEE, per germline. V shed 0 bases and J 3 bases; nucleotides not matched to a gene: 7. This CDR3 is built from 16 residues. The CDR3 reads CASSVDPGQGYYEQYF. The CDR3 bases are TGTGCCAGCAGCGTAGATCCGGGACAGGGTTACTACGAGCAGTACTTC.

CDR3 residues: CASSQDPSGGAKNEQFF. In nucleotides, the CDR3 is TGCGCCAGCAGCCAAGATCCTAGCGGGGGGGCTAAGAATGAGCAGTTCTTC. This rearrangement joins TRBV4-1 to TRBJ2-1, with TRBD2 matching 12 bases. The CDR3 runs to 17 residues. The germline V gene encodes CDR1 MGHRA and CDR2 YSYEKL. Unmatched junction bases numbered 7, after V lost 0 bases and J lost 7 bases.

The rearrangement joins TRBV7-9 to TRBJ2-7; maybe TRBD1 (7 bases). V gave up 6 bases and J gave up 2 bases, with 11 bases separating them. Germline loops: CDR1 SEHNR, CDR2 FQNEAQ (reference sequence). The CDR3 runs 13 residues. CDR3 bases: TGTGCCAGCAGGCGGGACAGTGCCTACGAGCAGTACTTC. It encodes CASRRDSAYEQYF.

CDR3 sequence: CASSDSAAGYEQYF. DNA of the CDR3: TGTGCCAGCAGCGACTCAGCAGCGGGGTACGAGCAGTACTTC. V is TRBV7-2 and J is TRBJ2-7; 7 bases are a match to TRBD2. Trimming took 5 bases from V and 4 from J; bases not matched to a gene: 8. In germline, CDR1 is SGHTA, CDR2 FQGNSA. The CDR3 contains 14 residues.

The genes are TRBV15 and TRBJ2-5, with TRBD1 matching over 7 bases. Trimming cost V 5 bases and J 2 bases; bases outside gene matches: 5. The CDR3 has 14 residues. Germline V gene data show CDR1 as LNHNV and CDR2 as YYDKDF (reference sequence). CDR3 DNA sequence: TGTGCCACCAGCCCCCGGGACAGACAAGAGACCCAGTACTTC. Protein: CATSPRDRQETQYF.

V gene TRBV27 combines with J gene TRBJ1-1; 7 positions agree with TRBD1. Germline V CDR1 and CDR2: MNHEY, SMNVEV (reference sequence). The CDR3 extends over 15 amino acids. V lost 2 bases, J lost 6 bases, and 9 bases stayed unmatched. The CDR3 region has the DNA TGTGCCAGCAGTTTAAGCCCAGGGGGTTTCGCTGAAGCTTTCTTT. It translates to CASSLSPGGFAEAFF.

This chain connects TRBV6-5 to TRBJ1-4, with 9 bases that match TRBD1. CDR1 is MNHEY and CDR2 is SVGAGI in the germline V gene. V trimming: 5 bases; J trimming: 2 bases; junction bases outside the gene matches: 3. The CDR3 spans 15 residues. CDR3 loop: CASSRQGGTNEKLFF. CDR3 DNA sequence: TGTGCCAGCAGTCGACAGGGGGGTACTAATGAAAAACTGTTTTTT.

This chain uses TRBV14 with TRBJ1-6; no clear D. The ends were cut back, 1 base at V and 10 bases at J, with 14 bases in the middle. This CDR3 has 15 amino acids. Germline assignment: CDR1 SGHDN and CDR2 FVKESK. CDR3 sequence reads: CASSQVGDGKSPLHF. The CDR3 coding sequence is TGTGCCAGCAGCCAAGTAGGTGACGGGAAATCACCCCTCCACTTT.

The J gene is TRBJ2-7, the V gene TRBV10-3, with 7 bases matching TRBD1. The CDR3 covers 14 residues. The germline gives CDR1 ENHRY, CDR2 SYGVKD. Unmatched junction bases numbered 10, after V lost 6 bases and J lost 5 bases. CDR3 sequence (DNA): TGTGCCATCAGGGTCTCGGGACAGACCGACGAGCAGTACTTC. This translates into CAIRVSGQTDEQYF.

This clone was picked up one time. The chain combines TRBV10-3 with TRBJ1-2; D remains unclear. Germline V gene lookup returns CDR1 ENHRY and CDR2 SYGVKD. The CDR3 is 11 residues long. The V gene lost 4 bases and the J gene lost 4 bases, with 4 bases spanning the gap. In nucleotides, the CDR3 is TGTGCCATCAGTGGGGCCTATGGCTACACCTTC. The encoded protein is CAISGAYGYTF.

The chain combines TRBV5-1 with TRBJ1-2, with 9 positions matching TRBD1. The CDR3 spans 14 residues. V lost 4 bases to trimming and J lost 6 bases; unmatched junction nucleotides: 7. Per germline, CDR1 SGHRS and CDR2 YFSETQ. CDR3 region: CASSAGQGVDGYTF. The CDR3 DNA sequence: TGCGCCAGCAGCGCGGGACAGGGAGTCGATGGCTACACCTTC. Filled out from reference TRBV5-1 and TRBJ1-2, the complete variable domain reads KAGVTQTPRYLIKTRGQQVTLSCSPISGHRSVSWYQQTPGQGLQFLFEYFSETQRNKGNFPGRFSGRQFSNSRSEMNVSTLELGDSALYLCASSAGQGVDGYTFGSGTRLTVV.

This clone was counted between two and nine times. The chain uses TRBV14 and TRBJ1-1; D unresolved. The CDR3 sequence is 13 residues long. Germline-derived CDR1 and CDR2 are SGHDN and FVKESK. Trimming shortened V by 0 bases and J by 11 bases, and 13 bases separated the two germline ends. Here the CDR3 DNA reads TGTGCCAGCAGCCAAGATCGGGTGGAGAGGGCTTTCTTT. This codes for CASSQDRVERAFF.